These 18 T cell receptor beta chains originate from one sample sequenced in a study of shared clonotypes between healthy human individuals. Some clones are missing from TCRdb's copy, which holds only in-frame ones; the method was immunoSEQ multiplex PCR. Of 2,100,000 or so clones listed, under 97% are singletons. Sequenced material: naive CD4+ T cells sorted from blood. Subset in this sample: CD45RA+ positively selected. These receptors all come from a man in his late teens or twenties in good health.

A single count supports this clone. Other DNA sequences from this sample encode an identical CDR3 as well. The CDR3 DNA follows: TGTGCCAGCAGCTCCAGCGGGGCAAACTATGGCTACACCTTC. Translated: CASSSSGANYGYTF. The chain employs TRBV7-2 and TRBJ1-2, with TRBD1 as a possible D gene (5 bases). The CDR3 covers 14 residues. The V end lost 4 bases, the J end lost 2 bases, and 11 bases lay between the germline ends. Germline V gene data show CDR1 as SGHTA and CDR2 as FQGNSA.

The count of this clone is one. The CDR3 sequence: CASSSTGSTGKLFF. The CDR3 DNA is TGTGCCAGCAGCTCGACAGGTTCGACCGGAAAACTGTTTTTT. The rearrangement uses TRBV7-2 and TRBJ1-4; a possible D gene is TRBD1 (6 bases). This CDR3 comprises 14 residues. The V end was cut by 4 bases, the J end by 10 bases, with 16 bases between. Looked up from germline, CDR1 is SGHTA and CDR2 is FQGNSA.

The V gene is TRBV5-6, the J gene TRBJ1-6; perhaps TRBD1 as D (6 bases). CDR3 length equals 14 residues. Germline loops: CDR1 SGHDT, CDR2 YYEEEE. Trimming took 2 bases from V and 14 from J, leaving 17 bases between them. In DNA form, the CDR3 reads TGTGCCAGCAGCTTAGGCCAGGGGTTACGGACCCTCCACTTT. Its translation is CASSLGQGLRTLHF.

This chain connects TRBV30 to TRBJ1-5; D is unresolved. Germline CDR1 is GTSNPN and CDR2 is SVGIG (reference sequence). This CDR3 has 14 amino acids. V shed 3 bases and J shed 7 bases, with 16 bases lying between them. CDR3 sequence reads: CAWSGNNIVQPQHF. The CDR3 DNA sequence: TGTGCCTGGAGCGGAAACAATATCGTCCAGCCCCAGCATTTT.

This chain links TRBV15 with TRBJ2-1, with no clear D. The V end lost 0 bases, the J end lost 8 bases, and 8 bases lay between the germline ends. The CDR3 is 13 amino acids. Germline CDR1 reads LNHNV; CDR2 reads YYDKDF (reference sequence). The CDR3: CATSRDPFDEQFF. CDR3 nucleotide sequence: TGTGCCACCAGCAGAGACCCCTTCGATGAGCAGTTCTTC.

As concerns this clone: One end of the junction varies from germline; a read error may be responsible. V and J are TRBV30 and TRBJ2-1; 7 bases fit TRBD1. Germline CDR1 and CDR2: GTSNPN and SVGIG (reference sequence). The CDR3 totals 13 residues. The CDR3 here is CAWSYRDSFPEIF. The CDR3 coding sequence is TGTGCCTGGAGTTACCGGGACAGCTTCCCCGAGATCTTC.

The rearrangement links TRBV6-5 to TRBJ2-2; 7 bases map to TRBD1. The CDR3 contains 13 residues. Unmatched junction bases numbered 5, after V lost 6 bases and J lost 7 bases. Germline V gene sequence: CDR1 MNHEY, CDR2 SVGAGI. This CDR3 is CASSLQGDGELFF. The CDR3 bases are TGTGCCAGCAGCCTCCAGGGGGACGGGGAGCTGTTTTTT.

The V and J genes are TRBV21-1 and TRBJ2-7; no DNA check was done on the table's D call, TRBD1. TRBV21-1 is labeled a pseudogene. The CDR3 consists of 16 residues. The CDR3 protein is CASSKSLAGGRYEQYF. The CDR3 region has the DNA TGTGCCAGCAGCAAATCTTTGGCAGGGGGCAGATACGAGCAGTACTTC.

Here the CDR3 DNA reads TGTGCCAGCAAAGCAGGGGGAGTCGGGTACACTGAAGCTTTCTTT. The encoded protein is CASKAGGVGYTEAFF. The chain employs TRBV27 and TRBJ1-1; 7 bases line up with TRBD1. Germline V gene sequence: CDR1 MNHEY, CDR2 SMNVEV (reference sequence). There are 15 residues in the CDR3. V gave up 7 bases and J gave up 3 bases; unmatched junction bases: 11.

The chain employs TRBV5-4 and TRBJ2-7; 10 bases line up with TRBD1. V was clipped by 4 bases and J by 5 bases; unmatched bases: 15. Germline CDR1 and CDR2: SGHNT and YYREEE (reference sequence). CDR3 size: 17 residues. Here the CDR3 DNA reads TGTGCCAGCAGCGGTGATTGGTGGGGGACAGGGGACGACGAGCAGTACTTC. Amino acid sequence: CASSGDWWGTGDDEQYF.

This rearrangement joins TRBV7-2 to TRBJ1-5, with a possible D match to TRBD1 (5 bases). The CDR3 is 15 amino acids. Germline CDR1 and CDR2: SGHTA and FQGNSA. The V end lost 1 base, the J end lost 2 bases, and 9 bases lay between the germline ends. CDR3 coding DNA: TGTGCCAGCAGCTTAGAGGGGCGGGGCAATCAGCCCCAGCATTTT. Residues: CASSLEGRGNQPQHF.

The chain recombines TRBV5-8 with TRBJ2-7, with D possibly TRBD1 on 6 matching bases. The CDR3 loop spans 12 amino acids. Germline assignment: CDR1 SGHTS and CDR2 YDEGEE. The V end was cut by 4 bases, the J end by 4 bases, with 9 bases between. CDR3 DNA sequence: TGTGCCAGCAGCCCACAGGGATACGAGCAGTACTTC. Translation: CASSPQGYEQYF.

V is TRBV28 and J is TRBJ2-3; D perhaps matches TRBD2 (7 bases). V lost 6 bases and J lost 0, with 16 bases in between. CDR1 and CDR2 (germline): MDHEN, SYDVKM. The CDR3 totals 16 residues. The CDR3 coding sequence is TGTGCCAGCAGACTTAGGGGGGGCCATAGCACAGATACGCAGTATTTT. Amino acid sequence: CASRLRGGHSTDTQYF.

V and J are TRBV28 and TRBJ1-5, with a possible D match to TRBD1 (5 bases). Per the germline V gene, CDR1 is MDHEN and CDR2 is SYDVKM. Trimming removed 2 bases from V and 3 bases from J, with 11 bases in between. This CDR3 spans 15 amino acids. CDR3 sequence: CASSLTTVLNQPQHF. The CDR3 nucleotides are TGTGCCAGCAGTTTAACGACAGTACTCAATCAGCCCCAGCATTTT.

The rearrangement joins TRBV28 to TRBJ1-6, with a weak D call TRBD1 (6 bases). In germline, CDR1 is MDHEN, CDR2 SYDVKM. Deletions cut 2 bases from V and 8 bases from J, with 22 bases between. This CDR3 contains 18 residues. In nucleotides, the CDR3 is TGTGCCAGCAGTTTACCCCGGACAGTGCGGGCGAAAGATTCACCCCTCCACTTT. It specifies CASSLPRTVRAKDSPLHF.

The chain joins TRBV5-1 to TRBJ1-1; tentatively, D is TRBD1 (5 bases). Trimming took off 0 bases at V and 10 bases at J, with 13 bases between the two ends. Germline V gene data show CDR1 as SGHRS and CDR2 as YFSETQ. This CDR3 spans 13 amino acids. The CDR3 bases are TGCGCCAGCAGCTTGGCGGGGGGATCTAGAGCTTTCTTT. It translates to CASSLAGGSRAFF. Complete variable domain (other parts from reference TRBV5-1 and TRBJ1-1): KAGVTQTPRYLIKTRGQQVTLSCSPISGHRSVSWYQQTPGQGLQFLFEYFSETQRNKGNFPGRFSGRQFSNSRSEMNVSTLELGDSALYLCASSLAGGSRAFFGQGTRLTVV.

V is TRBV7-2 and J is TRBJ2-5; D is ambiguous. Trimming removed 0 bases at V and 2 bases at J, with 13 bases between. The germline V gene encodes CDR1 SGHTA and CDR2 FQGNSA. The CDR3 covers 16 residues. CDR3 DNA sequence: TGTGCCAGCAGCTTAGCGGCAGCCGCGGCTCAAGAGACCCAGTACTTC. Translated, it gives CASSLAAAAAQETQYF.

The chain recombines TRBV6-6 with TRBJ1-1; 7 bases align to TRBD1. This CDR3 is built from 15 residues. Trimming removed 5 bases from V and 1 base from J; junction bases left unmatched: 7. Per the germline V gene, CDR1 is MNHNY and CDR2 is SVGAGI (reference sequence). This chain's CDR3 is CASSHRGVGNTEAFF. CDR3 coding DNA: TGTGCCAGCAGTCACAGGGGCGTGGGGAACACTGAAGCTTTCTTT.